The present entry profiles one T cell receptor (beta chain) with its context. What it binds is unknown. These data belong to a study of T cells expressing NK-cell markers. About the research overall: All TCR beta repertoires analysed originated from sorted CD3+CD56+NKG2C+, CD3+CD56+NKG2C- and CD3+CD56-NKG2C+ T cells. Out of eight donors sequenced, seven tested HCMV-seropositive and the remaining one seronegative. Whole-study results and caveats: Once again these clonotypes came out on top in the CD3+CD56-NKG2C+ fraction of several donors.

Germline-derived CDR1 and CDR2 are SGDLS and YYNGEE. The CDR3 has 13 amino acids. 5'RACE template switching built TCR beta cDNA with unique molecular identifiers. TCRdb reprocessed the 5' RACE reads and reports one entry per CDR3 protein, with no DNA. The repertoire shows around 550,000 distinct CDR3 sequences; the top ten hold 3.5% to 4.5%. The sequenced material came from blood T cells: a sorted CD56 or NKG2C T cell subset, CD4+ or CD8+ T cells, or bulk PBMC T cells (not recorded which). J is TRBJ2-1 and V is TRBV9; absent DNA, TCRdb's TRBD2 call cannot be checked. The receptor was derived from a man aged 18 to 29 in good health. CDR3 sequence reads: CASSVVLAGEQFF.